Following are 11 T cell receptor beta chains from one sample sequenced in a study of esophageal squamous cell carcinoma under preoperative chemotherapy. From the PCR reads, TCRdb called clonotypes with MiXCR, one entry per CDR3 protein. The top ten clones hold more than 13% of a sample with under 7,000 distinct CDR3 sequences, under 35% of them seen once. Time point reported: before preoperative PTX-NDP chemotherapy. The sample was acquired from a patient given preoperative chemotherapy. These receptors all come from a human donor with esophageal squamous cell carcinoma. The donor label of this sample is uncertain.

Points on this clonotype: No conserved phenylalanine or tryptophan ends this CDR3, so it is likely a read error. It is unclear where the CDR3 begins or ends on the DNA, so no DNA is shown, and the CDR3 is as TCRdb lists it. J is TRBJ2-2 and V is TRBV6-1; TRBD2 is the table's D call and was not checked against the DNA. The CDR3 is 13 amino acids in total, end residues counted. CDR1 and CDR2 from the germline V gene are MNHNS and SASEGT. The CDR3 protein is CASRRESAGELLV.

The V and J genes are TRBV12-3 or TRBV12-4 and TRBJ2-1; D is perhaps TRBD2 (5 bases). V was shortened by 6 bases and J by 10 bases, with 16 bases between the two germline ends. The CDR3 has 13 residues. CDR3 residues: CASSEILEGEQFF. CDR3 nucleotides: TGTGCCAGCAGCGAAATTCTCGAGGGCGAGCAGTTCTTC.

This clonotype has a single count. The chain combines TRBV11-3 with TRBJ2-3, with D hard to call. The CDR3 loop spans 11 amino acids. Germline CDR1 reads SGHNT; CDR2 reads YENEEA. Trimming stripped 7 bases from V and 6 bases from J, with 8 bases between. This CDR3 reads CASTRSDTQYF. In nucleotides, the CDR3 is TGTGCCAGCACTCGGTCGGATACGCAGTATTTT.

This clonotype has ten or more counts. The rearrangement uses TRBV25-1 and TRBJ2-3; maybe TRBD1 (5 bases). V lost 7 bases, J lost 2 bases, and 13 bases lay in between. There are 14 residues in the CDR3. The germline gives CDR1 MGHDK, CDR2 SYGVNS. The CDR3 reads CASTGHLSTDTQYF. The CDR3 nucleotides read TGTGCCAGCACCGGACACTTATCCACAGATACGCAGTATTTT.

This clonotype came up many times. The chain has TRBV7-2 and TRBJ2-1; no reliable D call. This CDR3 comprises 11 residues. Trimming took 8 bases from V and 3 from J, leaving 5 bases between them. Germline V gene data show CDR1 as SGHTA and CDR2 as FQGNSA. CDR3 protein: CASRNYNEQFF. In nucleotides, the CDR3 is TGTGCCAGCCGAAACTACAATGAGCAGTTCTTC. Complete variable domain (other parts from reference TRBV7-2 and TRBJ2-1): GAGVSQSPSNKVTEKGKDVELRCDPISGHTALYWYRQSLGQGLEFLIYFQGNSAPDKSGLPSDRFSAERTGGSVSTLTIQRTQQEDSAVYLCASRNYNEQFFGPGTRLTVL.

This clonotype was seen many times. The chain carries TRBV7-8 and TRBJ2-1; 7 nucleotides agree with TRBD2. CDR3 length: 15 amino acids. The J segment lost 13 bases and the V segment lost 1 base, leaving 13 bases of the junction unmatched. From germline, CDR1 is SGHVS and CDR2 FQNEAQ. The CDR3 sequence is CASSLEGTMEETQFF. The CDR3 DNA follows: TGTGCCAGCAGCTTAGAGGGGACTATGGAAGAGACCCAGTTCTTC.

This clonotype was seen once. Germline is not matched at one junction end, which may reflect a read error. The J gene is TRBJ2-1, the V gene TRBV6-1; 7 bases agree with TRBD2. Per the germline V gene, CDR1 is MNHNS and CDR2 is SASEGT. The CDR3 is 15 amino acids. The CDR3 loop reads CAGRRGLAGDNEQFF. CDR3 coding DNA: TGTGCCGGCAGACGTGGACTGGCGGGAGACAATGAGCAGTTCTTC.

With respect to this clonotype: With a much larger clone just one base away, this may be a read error. CDR3 protein: CASSLAALRASYNEQYF. CDR3 in DNA: TGTGCCAGCAGCCTCGCGGCGCTCCGGGCCTCCTACAATGAGCAGTACTTC. The chain employs TRBV7-6 and TRBJ2-1; D call uncertain. The J call may be mistaken, given a closer DNA end match to TRBJ2-7. CDR3 size: 17 residues. The V gene's germline CDR1 is SGHVS and CDR2 FNYEAQ.

The chain has TRBV10-2 and TRBJ2-1; no clear D. Germline values: CDR1 WSHSY, CDR2 SAAADI. Trimming shortened V by 2 bases and J by 0 bases, and 2 bases separated the two germline ends. This CDR3 comprises 13 residues. In DNA, the CDR3 is TGCGCCAGCAGTGAGAACTCCTACAATGAGCAGTTCTTC. It encodes CASSENSYNEQFF.

Regarding this clonotype: This may stem from a read error, because a much larger clone lies one nucleotide away. Because the CDR3 is missing its conserved closing phenylalanine or tryptophan, this is likely a read error. The chain joins TRBV10-2 to TRBJ2-1; no reliable D call. This CDR3 comprises 11 residues. V lost 3 bases to trimming and J lost 9 bases, with 6 bases between them. CDR1 is WSHSY and CDR2 is SAAADI in the germline V gene. DNA for the CDR3: TGCGCCAGCAGTGATCGAGGTGAGCAGTTCTTG. This encodes CASSDRGEQFL.

This clonotype is labeled as large. The chain employs TRBV7-2 and TRBJ2-5, with 9 bases fitting TRBD2. Trimming took 4 bases from V and 4 from J; bases not matched to a gene: 4. The germline V gene has CDR1 SGHTA and CDR2 FQGNSA. The CDR3 loop spans 14 amino acids. CDR3 amino acids: CASSSTSGGETQYF. The CDR3 nucleotides read TGTGCCAGCAGCTCGACTAGCGGTGGAGAGACCCAGTACTTC.